A selection of T cell receptor beta chains follows, all from one sample in a study of cytomegalovirus exposure and HLA in healthy donors. TCRdb's table, derived via immunoSEQ multiplex PCR, lists solely in-frame clones and lacks some. The table includes 89,000 or so clones, about four fifths detected once. Sequenced input: PBMCs. The receptors were sampled from a man younger than 30 in good health and CMV-seropositive. CDR3s include the opening cysteine and the closing phenylalanine or tryptophan. D genes are given only for firm matches. Expanded clones get a size class; other rows say once, few or many, or leave the size out.

v_gene	abundance	d_gene	j_gene	CDR3nt	CDR3aa
TRBV18	-	-	TRBJ2-5	TGTGCCAGCTCACCACCTGCGGAGACCCAGTACTTC	CASSPPAETQYF
TRBV27	-	TRBD1	TRBJ1-1	TGTGCCAGCTGCCCGGGGACAGGGGTCTTGAACACTGAAGCTTTCTTT	CASCPGTGVLNTEAFF
TRBV5-6	-	TRBD1	TRBJ1-2	TGTGCCAGCAGCCCACGACAGACAGGGGCTTTTTGGGGCTACACCTTC	CASSPRQTGAFWGYTF
TRBV19	few	-	TRBJ1-5	TGTGCCAGTAGGCGTCGGGGGTTGAGCAATCAGCCCCAGCATTTT	CASRRRGLSNQPQHF
TRBV13	-	TRBD1	TRBJ1-2	TGTGCCAGCAGCTTAGCAACGCAGGGGGTTAGGAGCTATGGCTACACCTTC	CASSLATQGVRSYGYTF
TRBV5-1	-	TRBD1	TRBJ2-1	TGCGCCAGCTCCGGGACAGGGTTTAATGAGCAGTTCTTC	CASSGTGFNEQFF
TRBV6-5	once	-	TRBJ2-5	TGTGCCAGCAGGTCAATAAACCAGGGAAGGGAGACCCAGTACTTC	CASRSINQGRETQYF
TRBV6-1	once	TRBD2	TRBJ2-5	TGTGCCAGCGGGAGGCGCGGGGGGGTAGAGACCCAGTACTTC	CASGRRGGVETQYF
TRBV27	-	-	TRBJ1-5	TGTGCCAGCAGTCCAGGCGGAGGGGTCCAGCCCCAGCATTTT	CASSPGGGVQPQHF
TRBV7-9	-	-	TRBJ2-7	TGTGCCAGCAGCCAAGGGGGCTACGAGCAGTACTTC	CASSQGGYEQYF
TRBV19	-	-	TRBJ2-7	TGTGCCAGTAGTATAGCCATGGACAGCGCCTACGAGCAGTACTTC	CASSIAMDSAYEQYF
TRBV18	-	-	TRBJ1-5	TGTGCCAGCTCACCAGGTCCCCCTCTACGGTCGGGTCAGCCCCAGCATTTT	CASSPGPPLRSGQPQHF
TRBV27	-	-	TRBJ2-2	TGTGCCAGCAGTTCGGGGGGCCGCACGACCGGGGAGCTGTTTTTT	CASSSGGRTTGELFF
TRBV7-9	once	-	TRBJ2-3	TGTGCCAGCAGCTCCGGACAGAGCCCCACAGATACGCAGTATTTT	CASSSGQSPTDTQYF
TRBV5-1	-	-	TRBJ2-7	TGCGCCAGCAGCCTTCAAACGACGACAGGTACCTACGAGCAGTACTTC	CASSLQTTTGTYEQYF
TRBV30	-	-	TRBJ1-2	TGTGCCTGGAGTGTATCCAGAACTAACTATGGCTACACCTTC	CAWSVSRTNYGYTF
TRBV7-6	few	TRBD1	TRBJ2-7	TGTGCCAGCAGCCTAATACCGGGACAGACATACGAGCAGTACTTC	CASSLIPGQTYEQYF
TRBV5-1	-	TRBD1	TRBJ2-2	TGCGCCAGCAGCGCAAGGACAGGGAACAGAAACACCGGGGAGCTGTTTTTT	CASSARTGNRNTGELFF
TRBV5-4	once	-	TRBJ2-4	TGTGCCAGCAGCCCACAGGGATTAGCCAAAAACATTCAGTACTTC	CASSPQGLAKNIQYF
TRBV5-6	-	TRBD1	TRBJ2-7	TGTGCCAGCAGCTTCGGCAGGGGGATCTTAGGGTCCTACGAGCAGTACTTC	CASSFGRGILGSYEQYF
TRBV7-6	-	-	TRBJ1-1	TGTGCCAGCAGCTTACGTTGGCAGGGGAACACTGAAGCTTTCTTT	CASSLRWQGNTEAFF
TRBV28	-	-	TRBJ1-2	TGTGCCAGCAGTCCCCTTGGGGAGGGAGCTAACTATGGCTACACCTTC	CASSPLGEGANYGYTF
TRBV4-2	-	TRBD2	TRBJ2-3	TGTGCCAGCAGCCAAGGGGCTAGCGGGGTCGTCACAGATACGCAGTATTTT	CASSQGASGVVTDTQYF
TRBV15	-	TRBD1	TRBJ2-3	TGTGCCACCAGCCTCGGACAGGGATCAGCGGGTTTGGTCACAGATACGCAGTATTTT	CATSLGQGSAGLVTDTQYF
TRBV6-5	-	-	TRBJ1-6	TGTGCCAGCAGTTACTCGGGGCACTTCAATTCACCCCTCCACTTT	CASSYSGHFNSPLHF
TRBV6-6	-	-	TRBJ1-2	TGTGCCAGCAGTTACTCGAGTCTGTCCCATGGCTACACCTTC	CASSYSSLSHGYTF
TRBV5-1	-	-	TRBJ2-1	TGCGCCAGCAGCTTGTGGGCTGGGGGCGGTAACAATGAGCAGTTCTTC	CASSLWAGGGNNEQFF
TRBV6-5	few	TRBD1	TRBJ1-1	TGTGCCAGCAGTAGACAGGGTGTCATGAACACTGAAGCTTTCTTT	CASSRQGVMNTEAFF
TRBV28	-	-	TRBJ1-2	TGTGCCAGCAGTACAGAAGTCTATGGCTACACCTTC	CASSTEVYGYTF
TRBV6-6	-	-	TRBJ1-1	TGTGCCAGCAGGGCAACTACAGGGCCGAACACTGAAGCTTTCTTT	CASRATTGPNTEAFF
TRBV19	-	TRBD1	TRBJ1-1	TGTGCCAGTAGTACAGGGGGCAACACTGAAGCTTTCTTT	CASSTGGNTEAFF
TRBV2	-	-	TRBJ1-4	TGTGCCAGCAGACAGGGAGAAGAAAAACTGTTTTTT	CASRQGEEKLFF
TRBV6-5	-	TRBD1	TRBJ1-4	TGTGCCAGCAGGGCTAATCAGGGGGCTGGTGAAAAACTGTTTTTT	CASRANQGAGEKLFF
TRBV7-2	-	TRBD1	TRBJ2-7	TGTGCCAGCAGCTTAGATGGGACAGGGACCTACGAGCAGTACTTC	CASSLDGTGTYEQYF